The TCR beta chain under discussion was sequenced for a study of blood T cell repertoires in COVID-19. As for the study in general: Samples came from the United States, Italy and Spain, spanning acute and convalescent COVID-19. Sources were T cells, B-cell-depleted T cells, or PBMCs; the material itself was cDNA or gDNA.

The CDR3 spans 14 residues. The V gene lost 8 bases and the J gene lost 5 bases, with 15 bases spanning the gap. Germline lookup yields CDR1 SNHLY and CDR2 FYNNEI. As handled by the study authors: The authors estimated nucleated cell counts from reference gene primer amplification. Method: immunoSEQ multiplex PCR; TCRdb's copy keeps in-frame clones and lacks some. The V and J calls and the clone size are those of that table, but D and trimming were determined from the DNA. The sample comprises more than 300,000 clones, approximately 87% of which are singletons, and 10% rests with the top ten. The chain combines TRBV2 with TRBJ2-2; no clear D. The specimen sequenced was peripheral blood. The clonotype was recovered from a woman in her thirties with COVID-19, enrolled during active disease. CDR3 nucleotide sequence: TGTGCCAGCTATCCCTCGTGGGCTACCGGGGAGCTGTTTTTT. As protein: CASYPSWATGELFF.